One and the same sample provided the 8 T cell receptor beta chains below, sequenced in a study of graft-versus-host responses after intestinal transplantation. Generated by immunoSEQ multiplex PCR, the TCRdb table keeps only in-frame clones and is missing some. This sample carries 85,000 to 130,000 clones, 87% of them seen once, and the ten largest clones take about 0.9%. Which antigens these TCRs recognize remains unknown. Sequences were derived from unstimulated CD4+ T cells sorted from spleen or lymph node cells, sampled before intestinal transplant. The origin of the receptors is a human donor who received an intestinal transplant.

The CDR3: CASSPPGQSVTDTQYF. The CDR3 DNA sequence: TGTGCCAGCAGCCCGCCGGGACAGAGTGTCACAGATACGCAGTATTTT. The V gene is TRBV7-9, the J gene TRBJ2-3; 7 bases align to TRBD1. Trimming cost V 5 bases and J 2 bases; bases outside gene matches: 10. Germline lookup yields CDR1 SEHNR and CDR2 FQNEAQ (reference sequence). The CDR3 is made up of 16 amino acids. Using reference TRBV7-9 and TRBJ2-3 for the parts outside the CDR3, the full variable domain is DTGVSQNPRHKITKRGQNVTFRCDPISEHNRLYWYRQTLGQGPEFLTYFQNEAQLEKSRLLSDRFSAERPKGSFSTLEIQRTEQGDSAMYLCASSPPGQSVTDTQYFGPGTRLTVL.

The chain carries TRBV6-1 and TRBJ2-7; TRBD2 agrees at 7 bases. Losses at the gene ends were 10 bases for V and 2 bases for J; bases not matched to a gene: 11. The CDR3 sequence is 14 residues long. Germline CDR1 is MNHNS and CDR2 is SASEGT. In DNA, the CDR3 is TGTGCCACCCTAACCCGGACTAGGACCTACGAGCAGTACTTC. It encodes CATLTRTRTYEQYF.

This clone was recorded a few times. The chain uses TRBV7-3 and TRBJ2-5, with a possible D match to TRBD2 (6 bases). This CDR3 contains 16 residues. Trimming took off 0 bases at V and 5 bases at J, with 16 bases between the two ends. CDR1 and CDR2 from the germline V gene are SGHTA and FQGTGA. CDR3 protein: CASSLTVAGGGETQYF. The CDR3 DNA follows: TGTGCCAGCAGCTTAACTGTGGCCGGTGGAGGGGAGACCCAGTACTTC.

The V call is TRBV5-1, the J call TRBJ2-2; TRBD2 matches 8 bases. The CDR3 totals 14 residues. The germline V gene has CDR1 SGHRS and CDR2 YFSETQ. The V segment lost 1 base and the J segment 6 bases; nucleotides outside the gene matches: 2. In DNA form, the CDR3 reads TGCGCCAGCAGCTTGTCCGGGGGGGCCGGGGAGCTGTTTTTT. Amino acid sequence: CASSLSGGAGELFF.

V and J are TRBV6-5 and TRBJ2-7, with 9 bases that match TRBD1. This CDR3 has 13 amino acids. In germline, CDR1 is MNHEY, CDR2 SVGAGI. Germline trimming cut 8 bases from V and 2 bases from J; bases unmatched to any gene: 4. DNA for the CDR3: TGTGCCAGCCGGACAGGGGTAACCTACGAGCAGTACTTC. This translates into CASRTGVTYEQYF.

V gene TRBV2 combines with J gene TRBJ2-3; 8 nucleotides line up with TRBD1. CDR3 length equals 15 residues. Germline loops: CDR1 SNHLY, CDR2 FYNNEI. The V segment lost 7 bases and the J segment 3 bases; nucleotides outside the gene matches: 9. The CDR3 spells CASNFGQGATDTQYF. The DNA of the CDR3 is TGTGCCAGCAATTTCGGACAGGGAGCGACAGATACGCAGTATTTT.

Concerning this clone: Other DNA sequences in this specimen translate into the identical CDR3. The V gene is TRBV6-1, the J gene TRBJ1-3, with D unclear. From germline, CDR1 is MNHNS and CDR2 SASEGT. The CDR3 length is 15 residues. Between the trimmed V and J ends, which lost 2 bases and 1 base, there was a span of 9 bases. CDR3 region: CASSERFSSGNTIYF. The CDR3 DNA follows: TGTGCCAGCAGTGAACGGTTCAGTTCTGGAAACACCATATATTTT.

This chain uses TRBV6-6 with TRBJ1-6; no clear D gene. The CDR3 is 14 residues long. The V end was cut by 0 bases, the J end by 7 bases, with 7 bases between. Germline V gene lookup returns CDR1 MNHNY and CDR2 SVGAGI (reference sequence). CDR3 sequence reads: CASSYSRQNSPLHF. For the CDR3, the DNA is TGTGCCAGCAGTTACTCGCGGCAGAATTCACCCCTCCACTTT.